These 21 T cell receptor beta chains share one sample of origin, sequenced in a study of cytomegalovirus exposure and HLA in healthy donors. The PCR was carried out with 60 Vbeta primers and 13 Jbeta primers. Data came from immunoSEQ multiplex PCR; TCRdb stores just in-frame clones and leaves some out. The data hold 200,000 to 250,000 clones, with roughly 80% observed a single time. Source material: PBMCs. All receptors come from a middle-aged man in good health and CMV-seronegative.

This rearrangement joins TRBV30 to TRBJ1-3; D is possibly TRBD1 (6 bases). V was cut by 0 bases and J by 14 bases, with 14 bases left in between. This CDR3 has 12 amino acids. CDR1 is GTSNPN, CDR2 SVGIG, per germline (reference sequence). Here the CDR3 reads CAWSVGWTAVYF. The CDR3 coding sequence is TGTGCCTGGAGTGTAGGGTGGACAGCGGTATATTTT. The full variable domain, with the rest looked up from reference TRBV30 and TRBJ1-3, is SQTIHQWPATLVQPVGSPLSLECTVEGTSNPNLYWYRQAAGRGLQLLFYSVGIGQISSEVPQNLSASRPQDRQFILSSKKLLLSDSGFYLCAWSVGWTAVYFGEGSWLTVV.

This sequence joins TRBV20-1 and TRBJ2-1; D is unresolved. From germline, CDR1 is DFQATT and CDR2 SNEGSKA (reference sequence). Trimming left V 6 bases short and J 6 bases short, with 6 bases between. The CDR3 has 10 residues. The chain's CDR3 is CSALFNEQFF. DNA for the CDR3: TGCAGTGCGCTATTCAATGAGCAGTTCTTC.

This clone was seen only a few times. The chain combines TRBV5-1 with TRBJ2-3, with TRBD1 matching 9 bases. Germline trimming cut 0 bases from V and 3 bases from J; bases unmatched to any gene: 5. The CDR3 consists of 16 residues. CDR1 is SGHRS and CDR2 is YFSETQ in the germline V gene. CDR3 amino acids: CASSLALGQGTDTQYF. The CDR3 DNA is TGCGCCAGCAGCTTGGCTTTGGGACAGGGAACAGATACGCAGTATTTT.

The CDR3 DNA reads TGTGCCACCAGCAGTTTGTCCGGGATTAATAGCAATCAGCCCCAGCATTTT. This gives the protein CATSSLSGINSNQPQHF. The chain joins TRBV15 to TRBJ1-5; D is unresolved. The V end lost 3 bases, the J end lost 0 bases, and 15 bases lay between the germline ends. The CDR3 is 17 residues long. The V gene's germline CDR1 is LNHNV and CDR2 YYDKDF (reference sequence).

This rearrangement joins TRBV27 to TRBJ2-7; D is possibly TRBD1 (5 bases). Trimming pared 3 bases from V and 5 bases from J, leaving 8 bases between. The CDR3 is 12 amino acids. Germline-derived CDR1 and CDR2 are MNHEY and SMNVEV (reference sequence). The CDR3 DNA reads as TGTGCCAGCAGTTTCAGGGCCAACGAGCAGTACTTC. Encoded protein: CASSFRANEQYF.

V is TRBV5-6 and J is TRBJ1-3; no clear D. In germline, CDR1 is SGHDT, CDR2 YYEEEE. Trimming left V 3 bases short and J 1 base short, with 20 bases between. The CDR3 is 18 amino acids. The CDR3 bases are TGTGCCAGCAGCTCACACTGGCGCAGAACACTATCTGGAAACACCATATATTTT. Translation gives CASSSHWRRTLSGNTIYF.

The chain joins TRBV7-9 to TRBJ2-7; TRBD2 agrees at 8 bases. The CDR3 extends over 11 amino acids. Germline V CDR1 and CDR2: SEHNR, FQNEAQ (reference sequence). V lost 10 bases to trimming and J lost 5 bases; unmatched junction nucleotides: 4. CDR3 sequence: CAIREGNEQYF. DNA of the CDR3: TGTGCCATCCGGGAGGGGAACGAGCAGTACTTC.

This clone showed up just once. This rearrangement joins TRBV19 to TRBJ2-1, with 10 bases matching TRBD2. V lost 6 bases and J lost 7; bases outside the gene matches: 12. CDR1 is LNHDA and CDR2 is SQIVND in the germline V gene (reference sequence). This CDR3 is 16 amino acids long. The CDR3 coding sequence is TGTGCCAGTAGCTTTCGGACTAGCGGATTAGAAAATGAGCAGTTCTTC. Protein sequence: CASSFRTSGLENEQFF.

The rearrangement uses TRBV7-3 and TRBJ2-5; TRBD1 might be the D (6 bases). The V gene's germline CDR1 is SGHTA and CDR2 FQGTGA. V was shortened by 3 bases and J by 1 base, with 12 bases between the two germline ends. CDR3 size: 15 residues. CDR3 protein: CASSLNRDIQETQYF. CDR3 DNA sequence: TGTGCCAGCAGCTTGAATCGGGACATCCAAGAGACCCAGTACTTC. The variable domain in full, with the rest retrieved from reference TRBV7-3 and TRBJ2-5, is GAGVSQTPSNKVTEKGKYVELRCDPISGHTALYWYRQSLGQGPEFLIYFQGTGAADDSGLPNDRFFAVRPEGSVSTLKIQRTERGDSAVYLCASSLNRDIQETQYFGPGTRLLVL.

This clone was seen a handful of times. The chain employs TRBV7-9 and TRBJ1-1; no definite D call. CDR3 length: 15 amino acids. Trimming pared 0 bases from V and 1 base from J, leaving 9 bases between. Germline V gene data show CDR1 as SEHNR and CDR2 as FQNEAQ (reference sequence). DNA of the CDR3: TGTGCCAGCAGCTTAGCGTGGGAGAAGAACACTGAAGCTTTCTTT. Its translation: CASSLAWEKNTEAFF. Filled out from reference TRBV7-9 and TRBJ1-1, the complete variable domain reads DTGVSQNPRHKITKRGQNVTFRCDPISEHNRLYWYRQTLGQGPEFLTYFQNEAQLEKSRLLSDRFSAERPKGSFSTLEIQRTEQGDSAMYLCASSLAWEKNTEAFFGQGTRLTVV.

The chain combines TRBV7-6 with TRBJ2-5; the match to TRBD2 covers 10 bases. The J call may be wrong; the DNA end is better matched by TRBJ2-7. This CDR3 is 14 amino acids long. The germline gives CDR1 SGHVS, CDR2 FNYEAQ. CDR3 loop: CASSRGLATYEQYF. In DNA form, the CDR3 reads TGTGCCAGCAGCCGGGGACTAGCGACCTACGAGCAGTACTTC.

The genes are TRBV4-3 and TRBJ1-1; a possible D gene is TRBD1 (5 bases). V was shortened by 1 base and J by 2 bases, with 14 bases between the two germline ends. Germline V gives CDR1 LGHNA, CDR2 YSLEER. This CDR3 is 16 amino acids long. This chain's CDR3 is CASSQATGLLNTEAFF. The DNA of the CDR3 is TGCGCCAGCAGCCAAGCCACGGGACTCCTAAACACTGAAGCTTTCTTT.

The chain recombines TRBV13 with TRBJ2-6, with no clear D. The CDR3 runs 14 residues. Per germline, CDR1 PRHDT and CDR2 FYEKMQ (reference sequence). Deletions cut 6 bases from V and 0 bases from J, with 6 bases between. The CDR3 sequence: CASSRLSGANVLTF. CDR3 DNA sequence: TGTGCCAGCAGTCGACTCTCTGGGGCCAACGTCCTGACTTTC.

The chain uses TRBV4-3 and TRBJ2-2; TRBD2 matches at 10 bases. Germline assignment: CDR1 LGHNA and CDR2 YSLEER. V lost 3 bases, J lost 5 bases, and 6 bases stayed unmatched. The CDR3 length is 16 residues. The CDR3 region is CASSQEAGGWTGELFF. DNA of the CDR3: TGCGCCAGCAGCCAGGAAGCGGGGGGGTGGACCGGGGAGCTGTTTTTT.

The rearrangement uses TRBV29-1 and TRBJ1-1, with unresolved D. Germline CDR1 is SQVTM and CDR2 is ANQGSEA. The CDR3 is 11 residues long. Trimming took off 7 bases at V and 8 bases at J, with 14 bases between the two ends. This chain's CDR3 is CSGLGPNEAFF. The CDR3 region has the DNA TGCAGCGGTTTGGGCCCAAACGAAGCTTTCTTT.

The V and J genes are TRBV19 and TRBJ1-2; 9 bases match TRBD1. The germline CDR1 and CDR2 sequences are LNHDA and SQIVND (reference sequence). The CDR3 covers 18 residues. V was pared by 0 bases and J by 8 bases, with 16 bases of the junction left unmatched. This CDR3 is CASSIDWDREYGVIGYTF. The CDR3 nucleotides are TGTGCCAGTAGTATAGATTGGGACAGGGAGTACGGAGTGATCGGCTACACCTTC.

In its sample, this clone was seen once. This rearrangement joins TRBV28 to TRBJ1-5; D is perhaps TRBD1 (5 bases). Germline-derived CDR1 and CDR2 are MDHEN and SYDVKM. V shed 5 bases and J shed 4 bases, with 15 bases lying between them. CDR3 length: 15 residues. The CDR3 bases are TGTGCCAGCAGTAAACCTGGGGGGGGGAATCAGCCCCAGCATTTT. Translating gives CASSKPGGGNQPQHF.

The J gene is TRBJ2-7, the V gene TRBV5-4, with 10 nucleotides matching TRBD2. J lost 3 bases, V lost 5 bases, and 8 bases had no gene match. This CDR3 is built from 15 residues. The germline gives CDR1 SGHNT, CDR2 YYREEE (reference sequence). In DNA form, the CDR3 reads TGTGCCAGCAGTTTGAAGCGGGAGGGTTTCTACGAGCAGTACTTC. Translated: CASSLKREGFYEQYF.

This rearrangement joins TRBV27 to TRBJ2-7, with TRBD1 matching 7 bases. V was clipped by 5 bases and J by 4 bases; unmatched bases: 11. This CDR3 spans 15 amino acids. In germline, CDR1 is MNHEY, CDR2 SMNVEV (reference sequence). The CDR3 reads CASSQPGTVYYEQYF. CDR3 DNA sequence: TGTGCCAGCAGTCAGCCCGGGACAGTTTATTACGAGCAGTACTTC.

The chain couples TRBV19 to TRBJ2-6, with D uncertain. Germline V gene sequence: CDR1 LNHDA, CDR2 SQIVND (reference sequence). Between the trimmed V and J ends, which lost 10 bases and 3 bases, there was a span of 7 bases. The CDR3 is made up of 12 amino acids. CDR3 loop: CATSRGANVLTF. The CDR3 DNA is TGTGCCACCTCCCGTGGGGCCAACGTCCTGACTTTC.

The rearrangement joins TRBV20-1 to TRBJ1-1; D gene uncertain. The V end was cut by 7 bases, the J end by 1 base, with 7 bases between. There are 11 residues in the CDR3. CDR1 is DFQATT and CDR2 is SNEGSKA in the germline V gene (reference sequence). CDR3 bases: TGCAGTGTTCCAAAGAACACTGAAGCTTTCTTT. It translates to CSVPKNTEAFF.